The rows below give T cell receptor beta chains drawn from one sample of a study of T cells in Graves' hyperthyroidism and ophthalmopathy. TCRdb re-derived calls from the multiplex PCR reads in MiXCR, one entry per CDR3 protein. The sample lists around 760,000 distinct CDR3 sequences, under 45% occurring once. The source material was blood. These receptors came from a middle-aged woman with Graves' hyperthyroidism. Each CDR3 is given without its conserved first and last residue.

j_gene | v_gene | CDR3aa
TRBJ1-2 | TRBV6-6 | ASSYGNTGSYPNYGYT
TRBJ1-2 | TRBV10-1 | ATTGGTYYGYT
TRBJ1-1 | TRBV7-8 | ASLRAGGTEAF
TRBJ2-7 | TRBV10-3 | ATRMDRVTEQY
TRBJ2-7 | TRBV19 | ASSDRAGYEQY
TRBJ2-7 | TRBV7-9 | ASSPPMSFYEQY
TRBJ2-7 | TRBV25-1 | ASSESNSRPSRGTTNPYEQY
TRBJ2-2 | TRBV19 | ASSKDRVLGELF
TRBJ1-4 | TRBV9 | ASSGEGEKLF
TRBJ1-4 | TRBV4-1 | ASSENRFRLEKLF
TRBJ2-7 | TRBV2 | ASSAGRGAVGQY
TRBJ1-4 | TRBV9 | ASSVMPGGEKLF
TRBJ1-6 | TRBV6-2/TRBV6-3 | ASSPRYLDSGNSPLH
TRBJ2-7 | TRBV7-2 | ASSFSPTASREQY
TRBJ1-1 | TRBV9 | ASSTNMNTEAF
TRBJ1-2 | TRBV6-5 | ASSHTRTNGYT
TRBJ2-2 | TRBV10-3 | ASSYTHREVGELF
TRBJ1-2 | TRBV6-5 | ASRGGENGYT
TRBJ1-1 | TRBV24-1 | ATSEAGTAF
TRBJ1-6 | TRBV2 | ASSPQEVSYNSPLH
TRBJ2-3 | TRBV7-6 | ASSLGLAADTQY
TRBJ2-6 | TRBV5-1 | ASSLETGASGANVLT
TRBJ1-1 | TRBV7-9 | ASSLDQGVNTEAF
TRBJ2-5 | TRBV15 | ATSGPEKQETQY
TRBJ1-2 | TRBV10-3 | AISEPTVSGNT
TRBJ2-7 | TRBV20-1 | SAPRMYEQY
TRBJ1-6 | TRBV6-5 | ASSYDRKEETYNSPLH
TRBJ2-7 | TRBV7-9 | ASSSVMEGSRYEQY
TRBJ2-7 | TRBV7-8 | AISLSTGDAYEQY
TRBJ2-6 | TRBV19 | ASKTSGGDMYSGANVLT
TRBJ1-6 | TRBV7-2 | ASSLGGVLNSPLH
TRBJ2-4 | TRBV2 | ASSEVREAKNIQY
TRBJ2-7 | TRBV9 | ASSVGTSGKDEQY
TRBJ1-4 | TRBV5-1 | ASSSGTSEEKLF
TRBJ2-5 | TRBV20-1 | SARDREGWETQY
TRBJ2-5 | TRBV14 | ASSQASQRRETQY
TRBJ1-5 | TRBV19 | AATGLGQPQH
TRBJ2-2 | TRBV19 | ASSIPGTNTGELF
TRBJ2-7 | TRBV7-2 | ASTPYVSTYEQY
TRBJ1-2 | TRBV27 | ASSLSRRTNYGYT
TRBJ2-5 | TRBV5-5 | ASSYPEPGQGVLQTQY
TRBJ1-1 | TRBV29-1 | SVENRNTEAF
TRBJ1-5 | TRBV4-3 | ASSLGQGGSNQPQH
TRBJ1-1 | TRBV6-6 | ASSQDRGGAAF
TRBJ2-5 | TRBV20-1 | SATGTGDQETQY
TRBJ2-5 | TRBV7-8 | ASSLGGGDQETQY
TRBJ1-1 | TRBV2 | ASSFVALGTVVRTSEAF
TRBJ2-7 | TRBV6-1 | ASSYEPSLAGRFYEQY
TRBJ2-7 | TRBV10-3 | ASSPGTGVLYEQY
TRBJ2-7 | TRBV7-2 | ASSSFGRAYEQY
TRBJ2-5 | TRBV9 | ASSVHSGTETQY
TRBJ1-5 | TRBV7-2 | ASSSSQRGADQPQH
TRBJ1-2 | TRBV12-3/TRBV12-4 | ASSDHTGDYGYT
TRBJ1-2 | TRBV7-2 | ASSFQRGEDYGYT
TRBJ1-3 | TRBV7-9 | ASSLGGRGGNTIY
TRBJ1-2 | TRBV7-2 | ASSLLNVGGTNYGYT
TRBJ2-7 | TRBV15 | ATSRPSYEQY
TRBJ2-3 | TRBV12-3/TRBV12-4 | ASSLILADTQY
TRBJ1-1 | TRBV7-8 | ASSFKSNPMTMNTEAF
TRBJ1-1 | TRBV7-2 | ASSPGTSGEAF